The 10 T cell receptor beta chains in this list originate from one sample, sequenced in a study of blood T cell repertoires in COVID-19. Method: immunoSEQ multiplex PCR; TCRdb's copy keeps in-frame clones and lacks some. The sample records 200,000 to 250,000 clones, approximately 86% being singletons. Sequenced input: PBMCs or T cells enriched from blood (not recorded which). All receptors derive from a man aged 18-30 years with acute COVID-19.

The chain joins TRBV30 to TRBJ1-2, with 7 positions matching TRBD1. J gave up 2 bases and V 2 bases, and 8 bases lay outside the gene matches. CDR1 GTSNPN and CDR2 SVGIG come from the germline V gene (reference sequence). The CDR3 covers 15 residues. The CDR3 DNA is TGTGCCTGGAGTCTAGGGGACAGCCTCAACTATGGCTACACCTTC. Residues: CAWSLGDSLNYGYTF. Full variable domain (missing parts from reference TRBV30 and TRBJ1-2): SQTIHQWPATLVQPVGSPLSLECTVEGTSNPNLYWYRQAAGRGLQLLFYSVGIGQISSEVPQNLSASRPQDRQFILSSKKLLLSDSGFYLCAWSLGDSLNYGYTFGSGTRLTVV.

This sequence joins TRBV11-3 and TRBJ1-1; 12 nucleotides align to TRBD1. The germline V gene encodes CDR1 SGHNT and CDR2 YENEEA. This CDR3 has 18 residues. Germline trimming cut 6 bases from V and 0 bases from J; bases unmatched to any gene: 11. DNA of the CDR3: TGTGCCAGCAGTTGGGACAGGGGGCCGGGAAGTATGAACACTGAAGCTTTCTTT. As protein: CASSWDRGPGSMNTEAFF.

The V call is TRBV2, the J call TRBJ2-5; 8 bases are a match to TRBD1. The trim removed 4 bases at V and 1 base at J, leaving 5 bases unmatched. This CDR3 region has 15 residues. CDR1 is SNHLY and CDR2 is FYNNEI in the germline V gene. The CDR3 nucleotides are TGTGCCAGCAGTGCAGGGGGCGCGGGCCAAGAGACCCAGTACTTC. Translation: CASSAGGAGQETQYF.

The chain carries TRBV3-1 (or the pseudogene TRBV3-2) and TRBJ2-3; D not certain. Deletions cut 3 bases from V and 6 bases from J, with 7 bases between. The CDR3 covers 12 residues. Germline CDR1 and CDR2: LGHDT and YNNKEL (reference sequence). The CDR3 DNA reads as TGTGCCAGCAGCCACGGAGATGATACGCAGTATTTT. It translates to CASSHGDDTQYF.

The chain carries TRBV28 and TRBJ1-1; the D gene is possibly TRBD1 (6 bases). This CDR3 has 14 amino acids. V lost 1 base and J 4 bases, leaving 10 bases between the germline ends. Germline lookup yields CDR1 MDHEN and CDR2 SYDVKM. In DNA form, the CDR3 reads TGTGCCAGCAGTTTATTACAGGGTGGCACTGAAGCTTTCTTT. This gives the protein CASSLLQGGTEAFF.

V is TRBV5-1 and J is TRBJ1-1; the match to TRBD1 covers 8 bases. Germline assignment: CDR1 SGHRS and CDR2 YFSETQ. J gave up 9 bases and V 2 bases, and 6 bases lay outside the gene matches. The CDR3 consists of 13 residues. The CDR3 DNA reads TGCGCCAGCAGCTTAGGACAGGGTCGGAAAGCTTTCTTT. Residues: CASSLGQGRKAFF.

The V and J genes are TRBV6-4 and TRBJ2-7; 8 positions agree with TRBD2. Germline trimming cut 9 bases from V and 3 bases from J; bases unmatched to any gene: 13. The germline CDR1 and CDR2 sequences are MRHNA and SNTAGT. This CDR3 is 15 amino acids long. CDR3 in DNA: TGTGCCAGTCGAACCAACGGACTAGCCAACTACGAGCAGTACTTC. Its translation is CASRTNGLANYEQYF.

The chain uses TRBV28 and TRBJ1-6; possible D gene TRBD1, 5 bases. There are 15 residues in the CDR3. Germline V gene sequence: CDR1 MDHEN, CDR2 SYDVKM. V lost 4 bases and J 6 bases, leaving 13 bases between the germline ends. CDR3 sequence: CASSSSQGVNSPLHF. CDR3 nucleotides: TGTGCCAGCAGTTCCTCACAAGGGGTTAATTCACCCCTCCACTTT.

The rearrangement uses TRBV10-1 and TRBJ2-2, with 8 positions matching TRBD2. CDR3 length: 14 amino acids. J was trimmed by 4 bases and V by 10 bases; bases with no gene match: 8. CDR1 is WNHNN, CDR2 SYGVQD, per germline (reference sequence). CDR3 protein: CATQEAGVTGELFF. CDR3 nucleotide sequence: TGCGCCACCCAGGAAGCGGGAGTCACCGGGGAGCTGTTTTTT.

This chain connects TRBV7-2 to TRBJ2-1; the match to TRBD2 covers 8 bases. CDR1 SGHTA and CDR2 FQGNSA come from the germline V gene. J gave up 8 bases and V 1 base, and 4 bases lay outside the gene matches. The CDR3 is 14 residues long. Here the CDR3 DNA reads TGTGCCAGCAGCTTAGTTCTCGGGAGGGATGAGCAGTTCTTC. It translates to CASSLVLGRDEQFF.